Listed here are 29 T cell receptor beta chains from one sample, sequenced in a study of blood T cells in healthy people across ages. A sample-barcoded 5' primer and a J-beta primer mix were used in a second PCR of roughly 6 to 11 cycles. TCRdb reanalysed the 5' RACE reads using MiXCR and keeps one entry per CDR3 protein. The sample has around 700,000 distinct CDR3 sequences; approximately 25% are singletons. A further study also used this sample, focusing on T cells of mothers and their children.

The sample consisted of blood. Every receptor here comes from a boy aged 5-17 years in good health.

This clonotype was seen a handful of times. The chain uses TRBV2 and TRBJ2-2, with D possibly TRBD1 on 6 matching bases. Trimming shortened V by 5 bases and J by 7 bases, and 11 bases separated the two germline ends. CDR3 length: 13 residues. The germline V gene has CDR1 SNHLY and CDR2 FYNNEI. This chain's CDR3 is CASSRTEIGELFF. CDR3 DNA sequence: TGTGCCAGCAGTAGGACAGAAATCGGGGAGCTGTTTTTT.

This clonotype was picked up a small number of times. Relative to the germline gene, one junction end is altered; a read error may explain this. The J gene is TRBJ2-5, the V gene TRBV7-7; D possibly corresponds to TRBD1 (5 bases). Germline CDR1 reads SSHAT; CDR2 reads FNYEAQ (reference sequence). This CDR3 spans 15 amino acids. Here the CDR3 DNA reads TGTGCTAGCAGCTTGGGGCAGGGAAACCAAGAGACCCAGTACTTC. Translated: CASSLGQGNQETQYF.

In its sample, this clonotype was seen a few times. The chain recombines TRBV9 with TRBJ2-5, with TRBD1 as a possible D gene (6 bases). Per germline, CDR1 SGDLS and CDR2 YYNGEE. This CDR3 is built from 17 residues. The V end was cut by 3 bases, the J end by 4 bases, with 22 bases between. In DNA, the CDR3 is TGTGCCAGCAGCGGAGGGGCCGGACAGCGAATAGGAGAGACCCAGTACTTC. Translating it yields CASSGGAGQRIGETQYF.

The chain joins TRBV11-2 to TRBJ2-6; D is uncertain. The V end was cut by 8 bases, the J end by 0 bases, with 2 bases between. Per germline, CDR1 SGHAT and CDR2 FQNNGV. CDR3 length: 12 residues. The CDR3 sequence: CASVSGANVLTF. CDR3 coding DNA: TGTGCCAGCGTCTCTGGGGCCAACGTCCTGACTTTC.

This sequence joins TRBV20-1 and TRBJ2-5, with D unclear. CDR1 and CDR2 from the germline V gene are DFQATT and SNEGSKA (reference sequence). This CDR3 is 14 amino acids long. Trimming left V 6 bases short and J 1 base short, with 15 bases between. CDR3 DNA: TGCAGTGCCACGGTGGGATGGACCCAAGAGACCCAGTACTTC. It translates to CSATVGWTQETQYF.

This clonotype was found a few times. V gene TRBV21-1 combines with J gene TRBJ2-1; the DNA was not used to check the table's D call, TRBD2. TRBV21-1 is classified as a pseudogene. The CDR3 is 14 residues long. CDR3 residues: CASRWGRELNEQFF. The CDR3 DNA sequence: TGTGCCAGCCGATGGGGTCGGGAGCTTAATGAGCAGTTCTTC.

This clonotype was seen a few times. The chain recombines TRBV20-1 with TRBJ2-3; D possibly corresponds to TRBD1 (6 bases). CDR1 is DFQATT and CDR2 is SNEGSKA in the germline V gene (reference sequence). The CDR3 is made up of 15 amino acids. Trimming left V 5 bases short and J 5 bases short, with 20 bases between. For the CDR3, the DNA is TGCAGTGCTCAGGCCGGAAACCTAGGGGGAGATACGCAGTATTTT. Protein: CSAQAGNLGGDTQYF.

The chain is built from TRBV12-3 or TRBV12-4 and TRBJ2-2; no reliable D call. Trimming stripped 6 bases from V and 3 bases from J, with 5 bases between. There are 12 residues in the CDR3. The CDR3 DNA reads as TGTGCCAGCAGCTTCTACACCGGGGAGCTGTTTTTT. Amino acid sequence: CASSFYTGELFF.

The CDR3 region is CASSYSRNNQPQHF. Written as DNA, the CDR3 is TGTGCCAGCAGTTACTCACGGAACAATCAGCCCCAGCATTTT. The J gene is TRBJ1-5, the V gene TRBV6-5; no clear D. This CDR3 is built from 14 residues. CDR1 and CDR2 (germline): MNHEY, SVGAGI. V lost 0 bases and J 3 bases, leaving 6 bases between the germline ends.

This clonotype turned up a few times. The V gene is TRBV28, the J gene TRBJ2-3; 8 nucleotides match TRBD2. The CDR3 has 15 amino acids. The trim removed 6 bases at V and 4 bases at J, leaving 9 bases unmatched. The germline gives CDR1 MDHEN, CDR2 SYDVKM. The chain's CDR3 is CASSLAGLGSDTQYF. The DNA of the CDR3 is TGTGCCAGCAGCTTAGCGGGGTTAGGTTCAGATACGCAGTATTTT. The variable domain in full, with the rest retrieved from reference TRBV28 and TRBJ2-3, is DVKVTQSSRYLVKRTGEKVFLECVQDMDHENMFWYRQDPGLGLRLIYFSYDVKMKEKGDIPEGYSVSREKKERFSLILESASTNQTSMYLCASSLAGLGSDTQYFGPGTRLTVL.

This clonotype was seen a few times. The chain links TRBV27 to TRBJ2-2; TRBD2 matches at 7 bases. The V gene's germline CDR1 is MNHEY and CDR2 SMNVEV (reference sequence). This CDR3 is built from 16 residues. After removal of 2 bases from V and 3 bases from J, the junction contained 6 bases not matched to a gene. The CDR3 protein is CASSLAGTKYTGELFF. The CDR3 nucleotides are TGTGCCAGCAGTTTAGCCGGGACTAAATACACCGGGGAGCTGTTTTTT.

The chain combines TRBV12-5 with TRBJ1-1, with TRBD1 as a possible D gene (5 bases). V lost 3 bases and J lost 7, with 9 bases in between. This CDR3 contains 12 residues. From germline, CDR1 is LGHNT and CDR2 FRNRAP. The chain's CDR3 is CASGFEGIEAFF. Here the CDR3 DNA reads TGTGCTAGTGGTTTTGAGGGGATTGAAGCTTTCTTT.

In its sample, this clonotype was seen many times. The chain links TRBV28 to TRBJ2-5, with D perhaps TRBD1 (6 bases). This CDR3 region has 14 residues. The V end lost 6 bases, the J end lost 5 bases, and 16 bases lay between the germline ends. From germline, CDR1 is MDHEN and CDR2 SYDVKM. The CDR3 sequence: CASRNTGTWETQYF. For the CDR3, the DNA is TGTGCCAGCAGAAACACAGGGACGTGGGAGACCCAGTACTTC.

V is TRBV6-1 and J is TRBJ1-2; 10 bases are shared with TRBD1. The CDR3 sequence is 15 residues long. The J segment lost 4 bases and the V segment lost 6 bases, leaving 8 bases of the junction unmatched. From germline, CDR1 is MNHNS and CDR2 SASEGT. As DNA, the CDR3 is TGTGCCAGCAGGCCGGGGACAGGGGTAGCCTATGGCTACACCTTC. This sequence encodes CASRPGTGVAYGYTF.

CDR3 in amino acids: CASSLVDNNEQFF. CDR3 nucleotides: TGTGCCAGCAGCTTAGTTGATAACAATGAGCAGTTCTTC. This rearrangement joins TRBV7-9 to TRBJ2-1; no reliable D call. V was pared by 1 base and J by 5 bases, with 6 bases between. Per germline, CDR1 SEHNR and CDR2 FQNEAQ (reference sequence). This CDR3 has 13 amino acids.

The chain combines TRBV2 with TRBJ2-5; a weak D match, TRBD2 (6 bases). The V gene's germline CDR1 is SNHLY and CDR2 FYNNEI. With 10 bases removed from V and 6 bases from J, the gap between germline ends came to 21 bases. The CDR3 is 14 residues long. The chain's CDR3 is CATVPGTQHKTQYF. As DNA, the CDR3 is TGTGCCACTGTACCCGGGACTCAGCACAAGACCCAGTACTTC.

V gene TRBV28 combines with J gene TRBJ2-5; 7 positions agree with TRBD1. The junction had 21 bases not matched to a gene; V was cut back by 6 bases and J by 2 bases. The CDR3 totals 19 residues. CDR1 is MDHEN and CDR2 is SYDVKM in the germline V gene. CDR3 loop: CASSPTLGDGTELQETQYF. Written as DNA, the CDR3 is TGTGCCAGCAGCCCAACTCTAGGCGATGGGACAGAGTTACAAGAGACCCAGTACTTC.

This clonotype appeared a few times. The chain uses TRBV10-3 and TRBJ2-6; TRBD1 matches 8 bases. The trim removed 4 bases at V and 4 bases at J, leaving 9 bases unmatched. The CDR3 runs 17 residues. CDR1 and CDR2 from the germline V gene are ENHRY and SYGVKD. For the CDR3, the DNA is TGTGCCATCAGTGCTCCCCCGACAGGGGCCGGGGCCAACGTCCTGACTTTC. This translates into CAISAPPTGAGANVLTF.

The chain couples TRBV4-1 to TRBJ1-1; TRBD1 might be the D (6 bases). Germline CDR1 is MGHRA and CDR2 is YSYEKL. Trimming removed 4 bases from V and 1 base from J, with 22 bases in between. There are 18 residues in the CDR3. CDR3 nucleotides: TGCGCCAGCAGCCCCCCGGGACATCGAAACCGACGGAACACTGAAGCTTTCTTT. This sequence encodes CASSPPGHRNRRNTEAFF.

This clonotype was counted a few times. J is TRBJ2-5 and V is TRBV7-9; TRBD1 agrees at 8 bases. The CDR3 loop spans 15 amino acids. With V trimmed by 8 bases and J by 2 bases, 10 bases remained unmatched. Germline CDR1 and CDR2: SEHNR and FQNEAQ (reference sequence). CDR3 protein: CASEFGQGGQETQYF. CDR3 in DNA: TGTGCCAGCGAGTTCGGACAGGGAGGACAAGAGACCCAGTACTTC.

This clonotype was counted between two and nine times. V gene TRBV27 combines with J gene TRBJ1-2; D possibly corresponds to TRBD1 (5 bases). V was cut by 3 bases and J by 8 bases, with 10 bases left in between. CDR1 is MNHEY, CDR2 SMNVEV, per germline (reference sequence). This CDR3 is 12 amino acids long. The DNA of the CDR3 is TGTGCCAGCAGTTTCGAGGGGAAGGGCTACACCTTC. Its translation: CASSFEGKGYTF.

This clonotype was picked up a small number of times. The chain uses TRBV20-1 and TRBJ2-1; D might be TRBD2 (5 bases). The closer fit of TRBJ2-5 to the DNA end suggests the J call may be wrong. The CDR3 spans 13 residues. Germline CDR1 DFQATT, CDR2 SNEGSKA (reference sequence). The CDR3 loop is CSASGTVQETQYF. DNA of the CDR3: TGCAGTGCCAGCGGAACGGTTCAAGAGACCCAGTACTTC.

The rearrangement links TRBV27 to TRBJ2-3, with 7 bases identical to TRBD1. CDR1 is MNHEY, CDR2 SMNVEV, per germline (reference sequence). The CDR3 runs 16 residues. V was pared by 4 bases and J by 2 bases, with 9 bases of the junction left unmatched. DNA of the CDR3: TGTGCCAGCAGTTCCTGGACAGGAGAGGACACAGATACGCAGTATTTT. Encoded protein: CASSSWTGEDTDTQYF.

The chain carries TRBV4-3 and TRBJ2-1; D is possibly TRBD2 (7 bases). This CDR3 has 15 residues. Germline V gene data show CDR1 as LGHNA and CDR2 as YSLEER. The germline V and J ends were trimmed by 0 bases and 6 bases, with 12 bases remaining between them. CDR3 residues: CASSQDRGGSNEQFF. The CDR3, as DNA: TGCGCCAGCAGCCAAGATCGCGGGGGCAGCAATGAGCAGTTCTTC.

Comment on this clonotype: Sequence at one end of the junction differs from germline and may be a read error. V usage is TRBV4-1 and J usage is TRBJ2-5; weak D call: TRBD2 (6 bases). Per the germline V gene, CDR1 is MGHRA and CDR2 is YSYEKL. The CDR3 length is 12 residues. This CDR3 is CASSQDGGERFF. CDR3 coding DNA: TGCGCCAGCAGCCAAGACGGGGGTGAGCGGTTCTTC.

This clonotype was picked up a small number of times. The chain has TRBV3-1 and TRBJ2-1, with D unclear. The CDR3 is 13 residues long. Trimming took 1 base from V and 4 from J, leaving 5 bases between them. Looked up from germline, CDR1 is LGHDT and CDR2 is YNNKEL (reference sequence). CDR3 sequence (DNA): TGTGCCAGCAGCCAAGGGGATTACAATGAGCAGTTCTTC. Its translation is CASSQGDYNEQFF.

This clonotype was counted between two and nine times. This chain links TRBV21-1 with TRBJ2-5; the DNA was not used to check the table's D call, TRBD2. TRBV21-1 is an annotated pseudogene. This CDR3 region has 17 residues. In DNA, the CDR3 is TGTGCCAGCAACAAAAAAGGTAGCGGGAGGGCCGGAGAGACCCAGTACTTC. Translating gives CASNKKGSGRAGETQYF.

This clonotype showed up just a few times. This chain links TRBV29-1 with TRBJ2-2; TRBD2 matches at 10 bases. The J segment lost 14 bases and the V segment lost 5 bases, leaving 8 bases of the junction unmatched. The CDR3 has 12 residues. Germline V lookup: CDR1 SQVTM, CDR2 ANQGSEA. CDR3 in DNA: TGCAGCGTTCCAACTAGCGGGGAAGAACTGTTTTTT. Amino acids: CSVPTSGEELFF.

This clonotype was found once. The rearrangement uses TRBV13 and TRBJ1-1; perhaps TRBD1 as D (5 bases). The ends were cut back, 0 bases at V and 1 base at J, with 15 bases in the middle. The germline V gene encodes CDR1 PRHDT and CDR2 FYEKMQ (reference sequence). The CDR3 totals 17 residues. Here the CDR3 reads CASSLGDPGRWNTEAFF. The CDR3 DNA reads TGTGCCAGCAGCTTAGGGGATCCAGGGAGGTGGAACACTGAAGCTTTCTTT.